A single sample gave rise to the 5 T cell receptor beta chains below, sequenced in a study of identical twins. TCRdb re-called the 5' RACE reads with MiXCR, one entry per CDR3 protein. The table has about 300,000 distinct CDR3 sequences, roughly an eighth seen once; the top ten hold approximately 7.9%. These data also featured in a second study, about yellow fever vaccine responses in identical twins.

The source material was CD8+ T cells sorted from blood. These TCRs come from a woman aged 18-29 years in good health.

This clonotype was counted a few times. The chain has TRBV5-4 and TRBJ1-1, with D perhaps matching TRBD1 (5 bases). Germline-derived CDR1 and CDR2 are SGHNT and YYREEE (reference sequence). V was clipped by 0 bases and J by 5 bases, with 20 bases between them. This CDR3 is 17 amino acids long. The CDR3 here is CASSLVKTGGIDTEAFF. The CDR3 region has the DNA TGTGCCAGCAGCTTGGTAAAAACCGGGGGAATCGATACTGAAGCTTTCTTT. Full variable domain (rest looked up from reference TRBV5-4 and TRBJ1-1): ETGVTQSPTHLIKTRGQQVTLRCSSQSGHNTVSWYQQALGQGPQFIFQYYREEENGRGNFPPRFSGLQFPNYSSELNVNALELDDSALYLCASSLVKTGGIDTEAFFGQGTRLTVV.

This clonotype showed up just a few times. This chain uses TRBV11-2 with TRBJ2-1; 13 bases line up with TRBD2. The CDR3 is 16 residues long. The V gene's germline CDR1 is SGHAT and CDR2 FQNNGV. Losses at the gene ends were 4 bases for V and 7 bases for J; bases not matched to a gene: 7. The CDR3 DNA reads as TGTGCCAGCAGCTCCCGACTAGCGGGAGGCTCGAATGAGCAGTTCTTC. Amino acids: CASSSRLAGGSNEQFF.

This clonotype was detected a few times. The rearrangement joins TRBV20-1 to TRBJ2-1; no clear D. CDR3 length equals 15 residues. V was pared by 0 bases and J by 0 bases, with 9 bases between. CDR1 and CDR2 (germline): DFQATT, SNEGSKA (reference sequence). The DNA of the CDR3 is TGCAGTGCTAGAGATGGGGTGAGCTCCTACAATGAGCAGTTCTTC. This codes for CSARDGVSSYNEQFF.

The chain combines TRBV5-1 with TRBJ1-1, with D maybe TRBD1 (5 bases). Germline V gene sequence: CDR1 SGHRS, CDR2 YFSETQ. With 0 bases removed from V and 2 bases from J, the gap between germline ends came to 11 bases. This CDR3 spans 15 amino acids. In nucleotides, the CDR3 is TGCGCCAGCAGCTTGGGTCCGGACATAAACACTGAAGCTTTCTTT. This sequence encodes CASSLGPDINTEAFF.

This clonotype was counted a few times. This rearrangement joins TRBV7-2 to TRBJ1-1; no firm D call. This CDR3 has 15 amino acids. With 5 bases removed from V and 0 bases from J, the gap between germline ends came to 13 bases. Germline CDR1 is SGHTA and CDR2 is FQGNSA. Here the CDR3 DNA reads TGTGCCAGCAGCCCAGTGGCCGGCCTGAACACTGAAGCTTTCTTT. This sequence encodes CASSPVAGLNTEAFF.